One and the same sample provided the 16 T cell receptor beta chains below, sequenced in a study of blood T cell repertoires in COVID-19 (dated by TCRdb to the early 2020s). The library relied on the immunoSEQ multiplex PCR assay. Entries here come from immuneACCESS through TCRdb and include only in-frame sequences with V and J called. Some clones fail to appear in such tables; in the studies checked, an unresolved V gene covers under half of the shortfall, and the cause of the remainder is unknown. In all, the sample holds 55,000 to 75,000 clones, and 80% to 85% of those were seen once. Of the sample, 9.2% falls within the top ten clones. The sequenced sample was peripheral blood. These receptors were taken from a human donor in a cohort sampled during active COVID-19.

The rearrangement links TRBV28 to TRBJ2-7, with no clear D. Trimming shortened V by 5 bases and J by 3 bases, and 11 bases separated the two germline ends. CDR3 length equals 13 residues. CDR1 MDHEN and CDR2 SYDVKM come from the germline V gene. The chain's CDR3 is CASSEYRHYEQYF. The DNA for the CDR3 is TGTGCCAGCAGTGAGTACCGCCACTACGAGCAGTACTTC.

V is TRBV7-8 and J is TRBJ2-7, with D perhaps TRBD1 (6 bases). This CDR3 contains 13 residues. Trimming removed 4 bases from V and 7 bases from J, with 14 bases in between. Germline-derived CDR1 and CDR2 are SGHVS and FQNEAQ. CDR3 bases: TGTGCCAGCAGCTCACCAGGGGAAGGGGAGCAGTACTTC. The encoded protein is CASSSPGEGEQYF.

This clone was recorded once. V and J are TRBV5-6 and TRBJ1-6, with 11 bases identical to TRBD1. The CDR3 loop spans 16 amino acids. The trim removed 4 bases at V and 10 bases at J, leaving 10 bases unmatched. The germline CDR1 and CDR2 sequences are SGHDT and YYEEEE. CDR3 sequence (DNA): TGTGCCAGCAGCCCCCGCGACGGGACAGGGGGATCACCCCTCCACTTT. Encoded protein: CASSPRDGTGGSPLHF.

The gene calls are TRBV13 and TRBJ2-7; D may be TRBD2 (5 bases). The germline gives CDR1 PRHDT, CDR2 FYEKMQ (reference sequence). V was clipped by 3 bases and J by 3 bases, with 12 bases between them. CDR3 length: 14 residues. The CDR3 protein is CASSFRGEHYEQYF. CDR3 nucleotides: TGTGCCAGCAGCTTCCGGGGAGAGCACTACGAGCAGTACTTC.

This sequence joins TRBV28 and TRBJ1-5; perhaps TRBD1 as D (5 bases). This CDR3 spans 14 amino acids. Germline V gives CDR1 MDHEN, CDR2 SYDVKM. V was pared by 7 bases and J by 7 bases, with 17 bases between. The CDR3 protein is CASTLSTSGQPQHF. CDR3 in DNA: TGTGCCAGCACCCTCTCCACTTCAGGGCAGCCCCAGCATTTT.

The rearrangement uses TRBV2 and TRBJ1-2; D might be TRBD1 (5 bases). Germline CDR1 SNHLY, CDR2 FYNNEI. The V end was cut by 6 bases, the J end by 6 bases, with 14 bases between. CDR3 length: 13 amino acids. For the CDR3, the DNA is TGTGCCAGCAGCTTAGGCTGGGGGGATGGCTACACCTTC. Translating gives CASSLGWGDGYTF.

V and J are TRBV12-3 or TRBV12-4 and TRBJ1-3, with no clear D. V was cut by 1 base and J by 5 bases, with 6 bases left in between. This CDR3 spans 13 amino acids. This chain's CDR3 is CASSLGGRNTIYF. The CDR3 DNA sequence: TGTGCCAGCAGTTTAGGAGGTAGAAACACCATATATTTT.

CDR3 nucleotide sequence: TGTGCCACCAGCATTCCCCCGGGAGTGACTTCTAGGGGTGAGCAGTTCTTC. As protein: CATSIPPGVTSRGEQFF. The V and J genes are TRBV15 and TRBJ2-1, with D possibly being TRBD2 (6 bases). Germline values: CDR1 LNHNV, CDR2 YYDKDF (reference sequence). The ends were cut back, 4 bases at V and 9 bases at J, with 25 bases in the middle. The CDR3 spans 17 residues.

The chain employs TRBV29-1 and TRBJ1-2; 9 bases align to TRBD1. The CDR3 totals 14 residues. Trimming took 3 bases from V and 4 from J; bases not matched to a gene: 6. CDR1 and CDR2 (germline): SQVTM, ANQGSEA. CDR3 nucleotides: TGCAGCGTTGAGGACAGGGGTGGTTCCTATGGCTACACCTTC. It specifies CSVEDRGGSYGYTF.

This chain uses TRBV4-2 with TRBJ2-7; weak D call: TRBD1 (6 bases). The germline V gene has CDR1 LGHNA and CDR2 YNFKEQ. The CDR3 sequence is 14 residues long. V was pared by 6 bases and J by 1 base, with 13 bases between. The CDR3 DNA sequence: TGTGCCAGCAGTGACCAACAGGGTTCCTACGAGCAGTACTTC. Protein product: CASSDQQGSYEQYF.

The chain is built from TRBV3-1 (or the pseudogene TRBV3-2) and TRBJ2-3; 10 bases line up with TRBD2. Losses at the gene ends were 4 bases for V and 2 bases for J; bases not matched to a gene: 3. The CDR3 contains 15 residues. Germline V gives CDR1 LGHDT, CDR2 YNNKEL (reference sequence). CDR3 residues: CASSPGTSDTDTQYF. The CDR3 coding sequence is TGTGCCAGCAGCCCCGGGACTAGCGACACAGATACGCAGTATTTT.

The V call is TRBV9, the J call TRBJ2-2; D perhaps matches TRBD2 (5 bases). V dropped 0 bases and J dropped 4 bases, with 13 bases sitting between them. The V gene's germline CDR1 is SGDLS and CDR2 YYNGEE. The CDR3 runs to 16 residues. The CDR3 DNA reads TGTGCCAGCAGCGTAGAACCAGTAACTAGCACCGGGGAGCTGTTTTTT. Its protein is CASSVEPVTSTGELFF.

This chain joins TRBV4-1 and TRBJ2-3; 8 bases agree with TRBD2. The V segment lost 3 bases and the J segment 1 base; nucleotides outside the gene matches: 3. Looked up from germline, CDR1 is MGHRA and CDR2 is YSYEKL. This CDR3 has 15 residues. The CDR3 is CASSHPAGGTDTQYF. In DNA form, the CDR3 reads TGCGCCAGCAGCCACCCAGCGGGAGGCACAGATACGCAGTATTTT.

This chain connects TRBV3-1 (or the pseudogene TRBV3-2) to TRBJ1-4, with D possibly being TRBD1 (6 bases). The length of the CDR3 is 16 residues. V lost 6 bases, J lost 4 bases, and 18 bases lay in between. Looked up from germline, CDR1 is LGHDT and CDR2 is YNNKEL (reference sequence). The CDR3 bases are TGTGCCAGCAGGCCCCTTGGCCCAGGGGATAATGAAAAACTGTTTTTT. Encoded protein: CASRPLGPGDNEKLFF.

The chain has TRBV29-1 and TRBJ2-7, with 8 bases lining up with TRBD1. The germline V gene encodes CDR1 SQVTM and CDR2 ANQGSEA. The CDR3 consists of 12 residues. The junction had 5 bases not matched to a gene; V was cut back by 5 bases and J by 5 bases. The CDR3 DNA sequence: TGCAGCGTTTTGACAGGGGTGGACGAGCAGTACTTC. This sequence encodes CSVLTGVDEQYF.

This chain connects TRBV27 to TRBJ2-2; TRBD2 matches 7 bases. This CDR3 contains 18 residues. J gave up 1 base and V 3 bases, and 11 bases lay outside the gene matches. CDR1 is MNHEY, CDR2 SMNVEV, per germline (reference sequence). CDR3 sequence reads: CASSFLLLGGRNTGELFF. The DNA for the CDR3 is TGTGCCAGCAGTTTTCTCCTACTAGGCGGGAGGAACACCGGGGAGCTGTTTTTT.